These 7 T cell receptor beta chains were all obtained from the same sample, sequenced in a study of blood T cell repertoires in COVID-19. Only in-frame clones appear in the TCRdb table, and some are missing; sequencing was by immunoSEQ multiplex PCR. Of roughly 73,000 clones in the sample, about 92% are singletons; the top ten hold approximately 1.5%. Sequencing was done on a sample of peripheral blood. The receptors were sampled from a man between 45 and 60 years old with acute or convalescent COVID-19.

This rearrangement joins TRBV21-1 to TRBJ2-6; TRBD2 was called by the table and not checked on the DNA. TRBV21-1 constitutes a pseudogene. This CDR3 has 15 residues. Here the CDR3 reads CASSPPPPGANVLTF. As DNA, the CDR3 is TGTGCCAGCAGCCCCCCTCCCCCCGGGGCCAACGTCCTGACTTTC.

The chain carries TRBV15 and TRBJ2-7; D remains unclear. V was trimmed by 1 base and J by 3 bases, leaving 10 bases between them. Germline V CDR1 and CDR2: LNHNV, YYDKDF (reference sequence). The CDR3 spans 14 residues. CDR3 nucleotide sequence: TGTGCCACCAGCAGAGGCCCTCCTATCTACGAGCAGTACTTC. It specifies CATSRGPPIYEQYF. Full variable domain (missing parts from reference TRBV15 and TRBJ2-7): DAMVIQNPRYQVTQFGKPVTLSCSQTLNHNVMYWYQQKSSQAPKLLFHYYDKDFNNEADTPDNFQSRRPNTSFCFLDIRSPGLGDTAMYLCATSRGPPIYEQYFGPGTRLTVT.

Only one count was recorded for this clone. The chain combines TRBV6-4 with TRBJ2-2; possible D gene TRBD1, 5 bases. Germline-derived CDR1 and CDR2 are MRHNA and SNTAGT. The CDR3 runs to 14 residues. V gave up 5 bases and J gave up 3 bases, with 10 bases separating them. The CDR3 sequence is CASSQSTDTGELFF. CDR3 DNA: TGTGCCAGCAGTCAATCGACAGACACCGGGGAGCTGTTTTTT.

This clone was seen a handful of times. This chain joins TRBV10-3 and TRBJ1-5; 9 bases are shared with TRBD1. Germline CDR1 is ENHRY and CDR2 is SYGVKD. The CDR3 has 21 residues. The J segment lost 0 bases and the V segment lost 0 bases, leaving 15 bases of the junction unmatched. CDR3 amino acids: CAISESLLRDREANSNQPQHF. The DNA for the CDR3 is TGTGCCATCAGTGAGTCACTTCTCCGGGACAGGGAAGCCAATAGCAATCAGCCCCAGCATTTT.

The chain joins TRBV6-5 to TRBJ2-7; a weak D match, TRBD2 (5 bases). This CDR3 contains 13 residues. Per germline, CDR1 MNHEY and CDR2 SVGAGI. The V end lost 8 bases, the J end lost 6 bases, and 17 bases lay between the germline ends. For the CDR3, the DNA is TGTGCCAGCTCGAGGCAGGTCGCGGGCGAGCAGTACTTC. Amino acids: CASSRQVAGEQYF.

V is TRBV5-1 and J is TRBJ2-1; 8 nucleotides line up with TRBD1. After removal of 2 bases from V and 8 bases from J, the junction contained 9 bases not matched to a gene. Germline assignment: CDR1 SGHRS and CDR2 YFSETQ. The CDR3 is 15 amino acids. Written as DNA, the CDR3 is TGCGCCAGCAGCTTCGGGCAGGGGGCTCTTTATGAGCAGTTCTTC. It codes for CASSFGQGALYEQFF.

The chain employs TRBV7-2 and TRBJ2-1, with 12 bases that match TRBD2. The junction had 5 bases not matched to a gene; V was cut back by 5 bases and J by 9 bases. The CDR3 consists of 14 residues. Germline CDR1 is SGHTA and CDR2 is FQGNSA. CDR3 sequence: CASSGLAGPGEQFF. The CDR3 DNA sequence: TGTGCCAGCAGCGGACTAGCGGGGCCTGGTGAGCAGTTCTTC. Variable domain in full (rest from reference TRBV7-2 and TRBJ2-1): GAGVSQSPSNKVTEKGKDVELRCDPISGHTALYWYRQSLGQGLEFLIYFQGNSAPDKSGLPSDRFSAERTGGSVSTLTIQRTQQEDSAVYLCASSGLAGPGEQFFGPGTRLTVL.